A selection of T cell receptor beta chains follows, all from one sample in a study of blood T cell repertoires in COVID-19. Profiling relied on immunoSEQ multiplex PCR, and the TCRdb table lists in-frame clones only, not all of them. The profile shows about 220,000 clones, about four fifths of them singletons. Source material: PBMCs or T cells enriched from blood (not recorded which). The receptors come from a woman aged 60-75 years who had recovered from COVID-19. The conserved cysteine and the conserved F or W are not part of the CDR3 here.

CDR3aa: ASSLTGSQAETQY; len: 13; j_gene: TRBJ2-5; v_gene: TRBV5-1
CDR3aa: ASSVGGGFELNYGYT; len: 15; j_gene: TRBJ1-2; v_gene: TRBV9
CDR3aa: ASRFRDTHNSPLH; len: 13; j_gene: TRBJ1-6; v_gene: TRBV2
CDR3aa: ATRRGTGNNQPQH; len: 13; j_gene: TRBJ1-5; v_gene: TRBV15
CDR3aa: ASSHRDRTQPQH; len: 12; j_gene: TRBJ1-5; v_gene: TRBV4-2
CDR3aa: ASSYAASGGTDTQY; len: 14; j_gene: TRBJ2-3; v_gene: TRBV6-5
CDR3aa: SVGRREDGVDTQY; len: 13; j_gene: TRBJ2-3; v_gene: TRBV29-1
CDR3aa: ASAQGQGRTYSNQPQH; len: 16; j_gene: TRBJ1-5; v_gene: TRBV12-5
CDR3aa: ASSNHRSYGYT; len: 11; j_gene: TRBJ1-2; v_gene: TRBV25-1
CDR3aa: ASSLAPSRDRNGNTIY; len: 16; j_gene: TRBJ1-3; v_gene: TRBV7-6
CDR3aa: ASSKQGSSYEQY; len: 12; j_gene: TRBJ2-7; v_gene: TRBV27
CDR3aa: ASAGGLNTEAF; len: 11; j_gene: TRBJ1-1; v_gene: TRBV12-3/TRBV12-4
CDR3aa: ASSLAGSQYEQY; len: 12; j_gene: TRBJ2-7; v_gene: TRBV5-1
CDR3aa: ASSPRDQGTTEAF; len: 13; j_gene: TRBJ1-1; v_gene: TRBV9
CDR3aa: ASSYRNTEAF; len: 10; j_gene: TRBJ1-1; v_gene: TRBV6-2/TRBV6-3
CDR3aa: AISESDRISYNEQF; len: 14; j_gene: TRBJ2-1; v_gene: TRBV10-3
CDR3aa: ASSQSGVHNEQF; len: 12; j_gene: TRBJ2-1; v_gene: TRBV3-1/TRBV3-2
CDR3aa: ASSLDRLSNQPQH; len: 13; j_gene: TRBJ1-5; v_gene: TRBV7-8
CDR3aa: ASSPRTANTGELF; len: 13; j_gene: TRBJ2-2; v_gene: TRBV5-4
CDR3aa: ASSLAASGEQF; len: 11; j_gene: TRBJ2-1; v_gene: TRBV5-5